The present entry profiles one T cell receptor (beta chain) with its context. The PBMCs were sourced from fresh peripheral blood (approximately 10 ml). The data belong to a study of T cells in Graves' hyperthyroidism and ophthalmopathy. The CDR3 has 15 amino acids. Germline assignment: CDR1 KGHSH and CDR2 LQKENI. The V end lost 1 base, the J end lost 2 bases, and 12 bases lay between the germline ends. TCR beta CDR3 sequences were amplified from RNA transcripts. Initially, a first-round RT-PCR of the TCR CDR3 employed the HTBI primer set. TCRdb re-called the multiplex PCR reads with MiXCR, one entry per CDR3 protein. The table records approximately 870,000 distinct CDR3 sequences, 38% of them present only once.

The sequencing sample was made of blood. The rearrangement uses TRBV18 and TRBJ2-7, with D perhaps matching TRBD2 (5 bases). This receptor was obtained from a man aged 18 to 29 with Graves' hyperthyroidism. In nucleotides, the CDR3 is TGTGCCAGCTCACCACGCGGATCTAGCCCCTACGAGCAGTACTTC. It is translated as CASSPRGSSPYEQYF.